Presented here are 25 T cell receptor beta chains from one specimen sequenced in a study of T cells after yellow fever vaccination. TCRdb ran MiXCR on the 5' RACE reads and lists one entry per CDR3 protein. This sample has some 500,000 distinct CDR3 sequences, with roughly 13% found just once. Sequenced here: PBMCs, sampled on the day of the yellow fever booster vaccination. These receptors all come from a man aged 25 to 40 who received the YFV17D yellow fever vaccine.

At least ten counts were recorded for this clonotype. The CDR3, as DNA: TGTGCCAGCAGCTTAGTTCCAGGGGCAGATACGCAGTATTTT. Translating gives CASSLVPGADTQYF. The chain carries TRBV7-2 and TRBJ2-3; maybe TRBD1 (6 bases). Germline CDR1 reads SGHTA; CDR2 reads FQGNSA. This CDR3 is 14 amino acids long. Trimming took off 1 base at V and 4 bases at J, with 9 bases between the two ends. Together with reference TRBV7-2 and TRBJ2-3, the CDR3 gives the full variable domain: GAGVSQSPSNKVTEKGKDVELRCDPISGHTALYWYRQSLGQGLEFLIYFQGNSAPDKSGLPSDRFSAERTGGSVSTLTIQRTQQEDSAVYLCASSLVPGADTQYFGPGTRLTVL.

In its sample, this clonotype was seen a few times. V usage is TRBV24-1 and J usage is TRBJ2-7, with D possibly being TRBD1 (7 bases). The CDR3 runs 15 residues. With 4 bases removed from V and 2 bases from J, the gap between germline ends came to 14 bases. CDR1 KGHDR and CDR2 SFDVKD come from the germline V gene. Here the CDR3 DNA reads TGTGCCACCAGTGACACACAGGGGACTCCCTACGAGCAGTACTTC. This encodes CATSDTQGTPYEQYF.

In its sample, this clonotype was seen a few times. V is TRBV4-3 and J is TRBJ2-7, with 9 bases matching TRBD2. Losses at the gene ends were 0 bases for V and 0 bases for J; bases not matched to a gene: 9. Germline V gives CDR1 LGHNA, CDR2 YSLEER. The CDR3 runs to 18 residues. CDR3 residues: CASSQDFAPSGVSYEQYF. Written as DNA, the CDR3 is TGCGCCAGCAGCCAAGATTTTGCCCCTAGCGGGGTCTCCTACGAGCAGTACTTC.

This clonotype was picked up a small number of times. In nucleotides, the CDR3 is TGTGCCAGCAGCTTGTCCAGACAGAGTAAACAAGAGACCCAGTACTTC. This gives the protein CASSLSRQSKQETQYF. This chain joins TRBV7-8 and TRBJ2-5, with D perhaps TRBD1 (5 bases). The CDR3 loop spans 16 amino acids. Trimming took 3 bases from V and 2 from J, leaving 16 bases between them. Germline CDR1 SGHVS, CDR2 FQNEAQ. Filled out from reference TRBV7-8 and TRBJ2-5, the complete variable domain reads GAGVSQSPRYKVAKRGQDVALRCDPISGHVSLFWYQQALGQGPEFLTYFQNEAQLDKSGLPSDRFFAERPEGSVSTLKIQRTQQEDSAVYLCASSLSRQSKQETQYFGPGTRLLVL.

J is TRBJ2-7 and V is TRBV28; D may be TRBD1 (5 bases). Germline-derived CDR1 and CDR2 are MDHEN and SYDVKM. V shed 8 bases and J shed 2 bases, with 16 bases lying between them. This CDR3 has 14 amino acids. Here the CDR3 DNA reads TGTGCCAGCTTACCCACAGGCAACCCCTACGAGCAGTACTTC. Its translation is CASLPTGNPYEQYF.

This clonotype has a handful of counts. The gene calls are TRBV5-1 and TRBJ2-5; 9 bases map to TRBD1. Germline values: CDR1 SGHRS, CDR2 YFSETQ. This CDR3 has 15 residues. V was clipped by 4 bases and J by 5 bases; unmatched bases: 9. CDR3 region: CASSTGTGPKETQYF. The CDR3, as DNA: TGCGCCAGCAGCACGGGGACAGGGCCTAAGGAGACCCAGTACTTC.

The chain uses TRBV12-3 or TRBV12-4 and TRBJ2-7; TRBD1 might be the D (5 bases). CDR3 length: 14 amino acids. V gave up 3 bases and J gave up 4 bases, with 13 bases separating them. CDR3: CASSLGLDGYEQYF. In DNA, the CDR3 is TGTGCCAGCAGTTTGGGGCTAGACGGTTACGAGCAGTACTTC.

V is TRBV5-1 and J is TRBJ1-1; no definite D call. The CDR3 is 14 residues long. The ends were cut back, 1 base at V and 0 bases at J, with 7 bases in the middle. CDR1 is SGHRS, CDR2 YFSETQ, per germline. CDR3 loop: CASSLLAVNTEAFF. The CDR3 DNA is TGCGCCAGCAGCTTGCTGGCGGTGAACACTGAAGCTTTCTTT.

This clonotype was counted between two and nine times. The chain employs TRBV12-3 or TRBV12-4 and TRBJ1-1, with D unclear. CDR3 length: 16 residues. V lost 3 bases and J 0 bases, leaving 14 bases between the germline ends. For the CDR3, the DNA is TGTGCCAGCAGTTTTAGTCCGGCAGGATTGAACACTGAAGCTTTCTTT. Encoded protein: CASSFSPAGLNTEAFF.

This clonotype was found a few times. V gene TRBV12-3 or TRBV12-4 combines with J gene TRBJ2-5; TRBD1 agrees at 7 bases. The CDR3 runs to 12 residues. J gave up 9 bases and V 4 bases, and 5 bases lay outside the gene matches. This CDR3 is CASSYTQGAQYF. In DNA form, the CDR3 reads TGTGCCAGCAGTTACACGCAGGGGGCCCAGTACTTC.

This chain joins TRBV10-1 and TRBJ2-2; 7 bases align to TRBD1. V was pared by 4 bases and J by 5 bases, with 10 bases of the junction left unmatched. Germline assignment: CDR1 WNHNN and CDR2 SYGVQD (reference sequence). This CDR3 is built from 16 residues. The CDR3 loop reads CASSGGPGQTTGELFF. In DNA, the CDR3 is TGCGCCAGCAGTGGGGGACCGGGACAGACGACCGGGGAGCTGTTTTTT.

The chain is built from TRBV24-1 and TRBJ2-3; 10 bases align to TRBD2. V was clipped by 0 bases and J by 1 base; unmatched bases: 12. The V gene's germline CDR1 is KGHDR and CDR2 SFDVKD. The length of the CDR3 is 20 residues. The CDR3 nucleotides are TGTGCCACCAGTGATTTGGACCAAGCGGGAGGGCCGGTTGGCACAGATACGCAGTATTTT. This encodes CATSDLDQAGGPVGTDTQYF.

The chain carries TRBV20-1 and TRBJ2-4; D remains ambiguous. CDR1 DFQATT and CDR2 SNEGSKA come from the germline V gene (reference sequence). CDR3 length: 12 amino acids. V was pared by 3 bases and J by 12 bases, with 15 bases between. The CDR3 DNA follows: TGCAGTGCTAGGCGGACGATCGTCACTCAGTACTTC. Protein sequence: CSARRTIVTQYF.

In its sample, this clonotype was seen a few times. The chain employs TRBV9 and TRBJ2-7, with 8 bases matching TRBD2. The germline gives CDR1 SGDLS, CDR2 YYNGEE. The CDR3 sequence is 16 residues long. V trimming: 4 bases; J trimming: 0 bases; junction bases outside the gene matches: 9. CDR3 nucleotide sequence: TGTGCCAGCAGCCCAGCAGCGGGAGTGTTCTCCTACGAGCAGTACTTC. This sequence encodes CASSPAAGVFSYEQYF.

The chain has TRBV10-3 and TRBJ2-7; TRBD1 matches at 8 bases. Germline loops: CDR1 ENHRY, CDR2 SYGVKD. J was trimmed by 6 bases and V by 6 bases; bases with no gene match: 10. The CDR3 is made up of 14 amino acids. The CDR3 bases are TGTGCCATCAGAGCAGGACAGGGAAGCCGCGAGCAGTACTTC. Protein product: CAIRAGQGSREQYF.

This clonotype was observed a handful of times. The gene calls are TRBV7-8 and TRBJ1-1, with a tentative D call TRBD1 (5 bases). CDR1 and CDR2 from the germline V gene are SGHVS and FQNEAQ. V was cut by 3 bases and J by 3 bases, with 26 bases left in between. CDR3 length: 19 amino acids. The CDR3 loop is CASSLDHGTTHPRDTEAFF. The CDR3 nucleotides are TGTGCCAGCAGCTTGGACCACGGGACGACTCATCCTCGGGACACTGAAGCTTTCTTT.

The chain combines TRBV7-2 with TRBJ1-2; D unresolved. This CDR3 is 15 amino acids long. CDR1 is SGHTA, CDR2 FQGNSA, per germline. Between the trimmed V and J ends, which lost 1 base and 8 bases, there was a span of 17 bases. The CDR3 nucleotides are TGTGCCAGCAGCTTAGGACCGGAGACAAGGGAAGGCTACACCTTC. This codes for CASSLGPETREGYTF.

The chain has TRBV7-9 and TRBJ2-1; D uncertain. The V gene's germline CDR1 is SEHNR and CDR2 FQNEAQ (reference sequence). CDR3 length: 14 amino acids. Deletions cut 5 bases from V and 0 bases from J, with 8 bases between. The DNA for the CDR3 is TGTGCCAGCAGCCCTCAGAGCTCCTACAATGAGCAGTTCTTC. This sequence encodes CASSPQSSYNEQFF.

This clonotype was picked up a small number of times. The genes are TRBV5-1 and TRBJ2-3, with a tentative D call TRBD2 (5 bases). This CDR3 comprises 15 residues. V dropped 1 base and J dropped 1 base, with 10 bases sitting between them. Germline CDR1 is SGHRS and CDR2 is YFSETQ. The CDR3 DNA follows: TGCGCCAGCAGCTTGTCTACTAGTGGCACAGATACGCAGTATTTT. It encodes CASSLSTSGTDTQYF. Full variable domain (remainder filled in from reference TRBV5-1 and TRBJ2-3): KAGVTQTPRYLIKTRGQQVTLSCSPISGHRSVSWYQQTPGQGLQFLFEYFSETQRNKGNFPGRFSGRQFSNSRSEMNVSTLELGDSALYLCASSLSTSGTDTQYFGPGTRLTVL.

This chain links TRBV5-8 with TRBJ1-3; D is uncertain. The CDR3 runs to 14 residues. Germline loops: CDR1 SGHTS, CDR2 YDEGEE. Trimming took off 8 bases at V and 4 bases at J, with 16 bases between the two ends. The CDR3 is CASRLQALGNTIYF. In DNA, the CDR3 is TGTGCCAGTCGGTTACAAGCCCTCGGAAACACCATATATTTT. Together with reference TRBV5-8 and TRBJ1-3, the CDR3 gives the full variable domain: EAGVTQSPTHLIKTRGQQATLRCSPISGHTSVYWYQQALGLGLQFLLWYDEGEERNRGNFPPRFSGRQFPNYSSELNVNALELEDSALYLCASRLQALGNTIYFGEGSWLTVV.

In this sample, this clonotype turned up a few times. This sequence joins TRBV6-5 and TRBJ2-3; D unclear. CDR3 length: 15 amino acids. The V and J ends lost 0 bases and 4 bases respectively, with 11 bases between them. Germline V gives CDR1 MNHEY, CDR2 SVGAGI. The CDR3: CASSYSKQFADTQYF. The CDR3 coding sequence is TGTGCCAGCAGTTACTCGAAACAGTTTGCAGATACGCAGTATTTT.

This clonotype was counted many times. The chain has TRBV9 and TRBJ1-1, with D possibly matching TRBD1 (6 bases). V was clipped by 0 bases and J by 7 bases, with 13 bases between them. Germline CDR1 is SGDLS and CDR2 is YYNGEE. This CDR3 region has 14 residues. The CDR3: CASSVGTVGFEAFF. DNA of the CDR3: TGTGCCAGCAGCGTAGGGACAGTCGGTTTTGAAGCTTTCTTT. Using reference TRBV9 and TRBJ1-1 for the parts outside the CDR3, the full variable domain is DSGVTQTPKHLITATGQRVTLRCSPRSGDLSVYWYQQSLDQGLQFLIQYYNGEERAKGNILERFSAQQFPDLHSELNLSSLELGDSALYFCASSVGTVGFEAFFGQGTRLTVV.

This clonotype was counted a few times. The gene calls are TRBV20-1 and TRBJ2-7; a possible D gene is TRBD1 (6 bases). CDR3 length equals 12 residues. Germline V gives CDR1 DFQATT, CDR2 SNEGSKA (reference sequence). The V and J ends lost 3 bases and 3 bases respectively, with 9 bases between them. CDR3 sequence (DNA): TGCAGTGCTAGCGGGGACAACTACGAGCAGTACTTC. Its protein product is CSASGDNYEQYF.

This clonotype was seen only a few times. The chain employs TRBV11-2 and TRBJ2-7; either TRBD1 or TRBD2 may supply D (5 bases each). Trimming shortened V by 5 bases and J by 7 bases, and 21 bases separated the two germline ends. The germline V gene has CDR1 SGHAT and CDR2 FQNNGV. The CDR3 is 15 residues long. The chain's CDR3 is CASSGDRSSAIEQYF. The CDR3 DNA is TGTGCCAGCAGCGGGGACCGATCGTCGGCTATAGAGCAGTACTTC.

Note on this clonotype: The junction and the germline gene differ at one end; a read error may be behind it. This chain joins TRBV29-1 and TRBJ1-2; D is uncertain. CDR1 and CDR2 (germline): SQVTM, ANQGSEA. The CDR3 is made up of 15 amino acids. The CDR3 nucleotides are TGCAGCATTGACGGTTCGAGAGGAGATAGCTATGGCTACACCTTC. Its protein product is CSIDGSRGDSYGYTF.